Each of the 14 T cell receptor beta chains below was sequenced from the same sample in a study of blood T cell repertoires in COVID-19. TCRdb keeps only in-frame clones here, not all; method: immunoSEQ multiplex PCR. The data contain 140,000 or so clones, around 84% of them seen just once; the ten biggest clones take up over 4%. Sequenced material: peripheral blood. The source of these receptors is a woman aged 45-65 years with acute or convalescent COVID-19.

The rearrangement uses TRBV19 and TRBJ1-4, with 8 nucleotides matching TRBD1. V lost 10 bases, J lost 7 bases, and 14 bases stayed unmatched. The CDR3 is 15 amino acids. Germline V gene data show CDR1 as LNHDA and CDR2 as SQIVND (reference sequence). CDR3 DNA: TGTGCCACCCGGACAGGGCACGGGGGTGGTGAAAAACTGTTTTTT. As protein: CATRTGHGGGEKLFF.

The chain uses TRBV3-1 (or the pseudogene TRBV3-2) and TRBJ2-7; perhaps TRBD2 as D (7 bases). Deletions cut 10 bases from V and 5 bases from J, with 18 bases between. The CDR3 consists of 13 residues. Germline V lookup: CDR1 LGHDT, CDR2 YNNKEL (reference sequence). The CDR3 DNA follows: TGTGCCACCGGTAGGGAGGGGGGGGACGAGCAGTACTTC. Protein sequence: CATGREGGDEQYF.

The chain links TRBV18 to TRBJ1-4, with D possibly matching TRBD1 (5 bases). V lost 3 bases, J lost 4 bases, and 12 bases lay in between. The CDR3 length is 15 residues. Per germline, CDR1 KGHSH and CDR2 LQKENI. CDR3 in amino acids: CASSPSRGFNEKLFF. As DNA, the CDR3 is TGTGCCAGCTCACCTTCTCGGGGGTTTAATGAAAAACTGTTTTTT.

This clone is a singleton in its sample. The sample carries other DNA sequences with the same CDR3. The chain joins TRBV7-9 to TRBJ1-2; 9 positions agree with TRBD1. Trimming at V came to 6 bases and at J to 7 bases, leaving 6 bases not matched to a gene. The length of the CDR3 is 13 residues. Germline V gene lookup returns CDR1 SEHNR and CDR2 FQNEAQ (reference sequence). As DNA, the CDR3 is TGTGCCAGCAGTCCACAGGGGGCGGCTGGCTACACCTTC. It is translated as CASSPQGAAGYTF.

The rearrangement links TRBV2 to TRBJ1-6; perhaps TRBD1 as D (5 bases). V gave up 11 bases and J gave up 7 bases, with 18 bases separating them. Germline CDR1 and CDR2: SNHLY and FYNNEI. The CDR3 covers 14 residues. CDR3 amino acids: CALKLQGNNSPLHF. As DNA, the CDR3 is TGTGCCCTAAAGTTGCAGGGTAACAATTCACCCCTCCACTTT.

The V call is TRBV7-9, the J call TRBJ1-1; a possible D gene is TRBD1 (6 bases). Germline V gives CDR1 SEHNR, CDR2 FQNEAQ (reference sequence). V shed 0 bases and J shed 4 bases, with 9 bases lying between them. The CDR3 runs 14 residues. The CDR3 is CASSLAHRATEAFF. The CDR3 DNA follows: TGTGCCAGCAGCTTAGCACACAGGGCCACTGAAGCTTTCTTT.

The chain employs TRBV9 and TRBJ1-5; D is unresolved. Germline assignment: CDR1 SGDLS and CDR2 YYNGEE. Trimming removed 0 bases from V and 6 bases from J, with 10 bases in between. This CDR3 has 14 amino acids. CDR3 amino acids: CASSVGPGFQPQHF. The CDR3 nucleotides are TGTGCCAGCAGCGTAGGTCCCGGGTTTCAGCCCCAGCATTTT.

V and J are TRBV7-2 and TRBJ2-3; 9 nucleotides line up with TRBD2. This CDR3 is 15 amino acids long. From germline, CDR1 is SGHTA and CDR2 FQGNSA. The J segment lost 0 bases and the V segment lost 2 bases, leaving 0 bases of the junction unmatched. The chain's CDR3 is CASSLLAGSTDTQYF. The CDR3 nucleotides are TGTGCCAGCAGCTTACTAGCGGGGAGCACAGATACGCAGTATTTT.

The chain joins TRBV2 to TRBJ1-5, with 7 bases lining up with TRBD1. Germline V CDR1 and CDR2: SNHLY, FYNNEI. The trim removed 7 bases at V and 1 base at J, leaving 4 bases unmatched. The CDR3 sequence is 14 residues long. CDR3 loop: CASTGTVSNQPQHF. Here the CDR3 DNA reads TGTGCCAGCACAGGGACAGTCAGCAATCAGCCCCAGCATTTT.

V is TRBV21-1 and J is TRBJ2-2; the listed D gene, TRBD2, was not tested against the DNA. TRBV21-1 is an annotated pseudogene. The CDR3 extends over 14 amino acids. The CDR3 spells CASSVPSGLGELFF. As DNA, the CDR3 is TGTGCCAGCAGCGTACCTAGCGGCTTGGGGGAGCTGTTTTTT.

The chain uses TRBV7-2 and TRBJ2-7; TRBD1 agrees at 9 bases. V was clipped by 3 bases and J by 5 bases; unmatched bases: 8. Germline V lookup: CDR1 SGHTA, CDR2 FQGNSA. CDR3 length: 15 residues. The CDR3 here is CASSFTGTGLNEQYF. In nucleotides, the CDR3 is TGTGCCAGCAGCTTCACCGGGACAGGGCTTAACGAGCAGTACTTC.

The chain employs TRBV30 and TRBJ1-1; TRBD1 is a possible D gene (5 bases). V was trimmed by 1 base and J by 0 bases, leaving 9 bases between them. The CDR3 has 14 residues. Germline assignment: CDR1 GTSNPN and CDR2 SVGIG (reference sequence). The CDR3 sequence: CAWSGQLMNTEAFF. The CDR3 DNA reads TGTGCCTGGAGTGGACAGTTAATGAACACTGAAGCTTTCTTT.

The rearrangement links TRBV7-2 to TRBJ2-3; 13 bases map to TRBD2. Germline trimming cut 5 bases from V and 5 bases from J; bases unmatched to any gene: 10. Germline lookup yields CDR1 SGHTA and CDR2 FQGNSA. This CDR3 region has 17 residues. The CDR3 DNA follows: TGTGCCAGCAGCACCCGACTAGCGGGGGGTGGATTAGATACGCAGTATTTT. Encoded protein: CASSTRLAGGGLDTQYF.

The chain carries TRBV5-5 and TRBJ1-5; TRBD1 agrees at 8 bases. Germline V gene sequence: CDR1 SGHKS, CDR2 YYEKEE (reference sequence). J lost 5 bases, V lost 6 bases, and 10 bases had no gene match. The CDR3 covers 15 residues. CDR3 bases: TGTGCCAGCACCCTTCTCCCAGGGGGCGATCAGCCCCAGCATTTT. This sequence encodes CASTLLPGGDQPQHF. Using reference TRBV5-5 and TRBJ1-5 for the parts outside the CDR3, the full variable domain is DAGVTQSPTHLIKTRGQQVTLRCSPISGHKSVSWYQQVLGQGPQFIFQYYEKEERGRGNFPDRFSARQFPNYSSELNVNALLLGDSALYLCASTLLPGGDQPQHFGDGTRLSIL.